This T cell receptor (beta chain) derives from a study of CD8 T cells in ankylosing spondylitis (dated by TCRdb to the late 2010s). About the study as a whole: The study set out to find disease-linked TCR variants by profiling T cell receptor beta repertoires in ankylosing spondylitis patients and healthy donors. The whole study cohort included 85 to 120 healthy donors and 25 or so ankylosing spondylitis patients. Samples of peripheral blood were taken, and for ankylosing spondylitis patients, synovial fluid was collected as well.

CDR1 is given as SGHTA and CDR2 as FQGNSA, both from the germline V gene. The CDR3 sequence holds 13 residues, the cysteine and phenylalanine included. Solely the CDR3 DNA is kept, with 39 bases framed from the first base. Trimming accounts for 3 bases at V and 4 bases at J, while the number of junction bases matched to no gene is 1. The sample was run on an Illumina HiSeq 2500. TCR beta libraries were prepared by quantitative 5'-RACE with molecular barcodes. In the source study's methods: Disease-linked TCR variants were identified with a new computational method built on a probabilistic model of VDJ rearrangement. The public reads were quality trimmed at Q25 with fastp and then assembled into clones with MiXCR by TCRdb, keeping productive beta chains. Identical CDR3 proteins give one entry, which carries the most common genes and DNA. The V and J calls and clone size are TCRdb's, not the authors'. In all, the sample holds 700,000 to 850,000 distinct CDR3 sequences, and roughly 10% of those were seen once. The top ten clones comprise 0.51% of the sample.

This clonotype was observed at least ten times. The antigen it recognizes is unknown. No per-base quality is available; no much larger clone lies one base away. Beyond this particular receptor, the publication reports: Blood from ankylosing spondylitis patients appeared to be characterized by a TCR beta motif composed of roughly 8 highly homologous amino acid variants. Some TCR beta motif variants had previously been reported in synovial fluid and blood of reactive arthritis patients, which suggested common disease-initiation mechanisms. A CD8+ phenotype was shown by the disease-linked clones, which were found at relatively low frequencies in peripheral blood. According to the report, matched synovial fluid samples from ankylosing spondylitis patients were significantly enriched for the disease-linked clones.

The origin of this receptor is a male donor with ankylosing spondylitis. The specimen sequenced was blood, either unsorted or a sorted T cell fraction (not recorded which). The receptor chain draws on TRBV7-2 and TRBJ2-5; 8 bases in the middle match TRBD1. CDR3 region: CASSFDRGETQYF. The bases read TGTGCCAGCAGCTTTGACAGGGGAGAGACCCAGTACTTC. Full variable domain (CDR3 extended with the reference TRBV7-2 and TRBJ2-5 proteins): GAGVSQSPSNKVTEKGKDVELRCDPISGHTALYWYRQSLGQGLEFLIYFQGNSAPDKSGLPSDRFSAERTGGSVSTLTIQRTQQEDSAVYLCASSFDRGETQYFGPGTRLLVL.